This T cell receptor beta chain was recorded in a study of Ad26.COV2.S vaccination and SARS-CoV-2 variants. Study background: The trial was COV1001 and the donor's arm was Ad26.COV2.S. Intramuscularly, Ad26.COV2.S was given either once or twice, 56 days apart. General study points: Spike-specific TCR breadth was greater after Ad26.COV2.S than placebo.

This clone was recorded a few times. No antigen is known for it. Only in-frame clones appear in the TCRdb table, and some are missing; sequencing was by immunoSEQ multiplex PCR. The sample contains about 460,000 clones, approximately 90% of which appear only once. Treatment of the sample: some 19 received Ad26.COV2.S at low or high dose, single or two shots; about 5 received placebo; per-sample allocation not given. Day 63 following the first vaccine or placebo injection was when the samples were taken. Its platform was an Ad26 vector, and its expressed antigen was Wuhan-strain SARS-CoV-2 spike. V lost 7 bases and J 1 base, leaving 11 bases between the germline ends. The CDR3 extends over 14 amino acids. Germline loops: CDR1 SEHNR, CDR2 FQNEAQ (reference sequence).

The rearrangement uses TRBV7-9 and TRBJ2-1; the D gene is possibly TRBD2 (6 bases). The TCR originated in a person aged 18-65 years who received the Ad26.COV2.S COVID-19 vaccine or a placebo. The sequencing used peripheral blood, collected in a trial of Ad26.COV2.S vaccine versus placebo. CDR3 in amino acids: CASTGSGSYNEQFF. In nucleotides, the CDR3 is TGTGCCAGCACCGGGAGTGGGTCCTACAATGAGCAGTTCTTC.